The clone carrying this TCR beta chain was seen at least ten times. The data were taken from a study of regulatory T cells in long-lasting Graves disease. Sequencing libraries for TCR beta were prepared with iRepertoire HTBI primers and Arm-PCR of CDR3 regions. TCRdb re-called the multiplex PCR reads through MiXCR, storing one row per CDR3 protein. The sample lists just over 600,000 distinct CDR3 sequences; less than 20% were seen once. Looked up from germline, CDR1 is MNHEY and CDR2 is SMNVEV (reference sequence). The CDR3 runs to 16 residues. Trimming left V 4 bases short and J 0 bases short, with 16 bases between. Sample time point: newly diagnosed GD, antithyroid drugs for less than 3 months. Researchers made the TCR library from RNA that was extracted from PBMCs. These data were also reused for a study on T cells in Graves' hyperthyroidism and ophthalmopathy.

The chain employs TRBV27 and TRBJ2-7, with D tentatively TRBD2 (5 bases). Sequenced here: peripheral blood mononuclear cells (PBMCs), sampled at new diagnosis, from a patient treated with antithyroid drugs. This clonotype was sampled from a woman in her 30s with Graves disease. CDR3 in DNA: TGTGCCAGCAGTTGGCGGGCTGCCACAAGCTCCTACGAGCAGTACTTC. As protein: CASSWRAATSSYEQYF.